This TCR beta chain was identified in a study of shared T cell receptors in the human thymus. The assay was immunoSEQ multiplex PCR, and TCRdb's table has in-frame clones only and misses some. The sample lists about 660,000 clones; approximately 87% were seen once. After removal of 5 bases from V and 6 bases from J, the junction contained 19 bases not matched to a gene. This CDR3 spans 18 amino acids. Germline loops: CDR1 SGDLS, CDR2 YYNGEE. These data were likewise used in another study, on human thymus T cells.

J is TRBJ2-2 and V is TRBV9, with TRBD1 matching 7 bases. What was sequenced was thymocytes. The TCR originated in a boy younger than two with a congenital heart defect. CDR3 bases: TGTGCCAGCAGGAGACGGATAACGGGACAGAGAATCTCCGGGGAGCTGTTTTTT. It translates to CASRRRITGQRISGELFF.